These 20 T cell receptor beta chains were all obtained from the same sample, sequenced in a study of cytomegalovirus exposure and HLA in healthy donors. PCR was performed using 60 Vbeta and 13 Jbeta primers. The table came from immunoSEQ multiplex PCR; TCRdb's copy has only in-frame clones and leaves some out. This table has some 180,000 clones, around 80% appearing once. The material sequenced was PBMCs. The receptors derive from a man between 18 and 35 years old in good health and CMV-seronegative.

The rearrangement links TRBV4-1 to TRBJ1-3; D unclear. Germline CDR1 is MGHRA and CDR2 is YSYEKL. V was cut by 3 bases and J by 1 base, with 10 bases left in between. The CDR3 is 15 amino acids. This CDR3 reads CASSQIRTSGNTIYF. The CDR3 region has the DNA TGCGCCAGCAGCCAGATTAGAACTTCTGGAAACACCATATATTTT.

J is TRBJ2-3 and V is TRBV4-2; TRBD2 matches 8 bases. This CDR3 is 15 amino acids long. From germline, CDR1 is LGHNA and CDR2 YNFKEQ. V was pared by 3 bases and J by 1 base, with 3 bases of the junction left unmatched. This CDR3 is CASSQTAGGTDTQYF. The CDR3 coding sequence is TGTGCCAGCAGCCAGACAGCGGGGGGCACAGATACGCAGTATTTT.

The V and J genes are TRBV18 and TRBJ1-1, with 8 bases identical to TRBD1. The ends lost 3 bases at V and 3 bases at J; junction bases unmatched: 6. CDR3 size: 15 residues. Germline lookup yields CDR1 KGHSH and CDR2 LQKENI. The CDR3 bases are TGTGCCAGCTCACCCCGCCAGGGGGCGGACACTGAAGCTTTCTTT. Translation gives CASSPRQGADTEAFF.

The chain combines TRBV9 with TRBJ2-1; 12 nucleotides match TRBD2. The CDR3 is made up of 16 amino acids. The trim removed 1 base at V and 8 bases at J, leaving 7 bases unmatched. Germline CDR1 and CDR2: SGDLS and YYNGEE. The CDR3 DNA reads TGTGCCAGCAGCGTACTAGCGGGAGGGCCCGGCGATGAGCAGTTCTTC. Its translation: CASSVLAGGPGDEQFF.

The chain links TRBV27 to TRBJ2-6, with 8 bases matching TRBD1. Germline lookup yields CDR1 MNHEY and CDR2 SMNVEV (reference sequence). The CDR3 is made up of 17 amino acids. V gave up 6 bases and J gave up 2 bases; unmatched junction bases: 9. The CDR3 DNA is TGTGCCAGCAGACCCGGACAGGGAAGACCTGGGGCCAACGTCCTGACTTTC. Residues: CASRPGQGRPGANVLTF.

The chain is built from TRBV18 and TRBJ1-2; D is unresolved. Looked up from germline, CDR1 is KGHSH and CDR2 is LQKENI. V was clipped by 3 bases and J by 4 bases, with 15 bases between them. The CDR3 length is 15 residues. CDR3 region: CASSPTGDRSYGYTF. The CDR3, as DNA: TGTGCCAGCTCACCGACCGGTGATCGGAGCTATGGCTACACCTTC.

This clone appeared a single time. V gene TRBV7-3 combines with J gene TRBJ1-6; D perhaps matches TRBD1 (6 bases). V was trimmed by 4 bases and J by 5 bases, leaving 18 bases between them. Germline V CDR1 and CDR2: SGHTA, FQGTGA. This CDR3 comprises 17 residues. The CDR3, as DNA: TGTGCCAGCAGCTCCTTCCGGCGGGGGCTAAATAATTCACCCCTCCACTTT. It encodes CASSSFRRGLNNSPLHF.

This clone has more than one count but fewer than ten. The V and J genes are TRBV12-5 and TRBJ2-5, with 7 bases that match TRBD1. V lost 1 base, J lost 6 bases, and 5 bases stayed unmatched. From germline, CDR1 is LGHNT and CDR2 FRNRAP. CDR3 size: 14 residues. CDR3 loop: CASGLDRGSKTQYF. The DNA of the CDR3 is TGTGCTAGTGGTTTGGACAGGGGTAGCAAGACCCAGTACTTC.

The V gene is TRBV29-1, the J gene TRBJ2-1; unclear D gene. The V end lost 4 bases, the J end lost 3 bases, and 13 bases lay between the germline ends. The CDR3 has 14 amino acids. Germline V lookup: CDR1 SQVTM, CDR2 ANQGSEA. Here the CDR3 DNA reads TGCAGCGTTGTTTCGCGCGGAGTCTACAATGAGCAGTTCTTC. Its protein product is CSVVSRGVYNEQFF.

The chain employs TRBV5-1 and TRBJ1-1; 9 bases are a match to TRBD1. This CDR3 contains 15 residues. The junction had 3 bases not matched to a gene; V was cut back by 2 bases and J by 1 base. Germline V gene lookup returns CDR1 SGHRS and CDR2 YFSETQ. The CDR3 nucleotides read TGCGCCAGCAGCTTACGGACAGGGGAGAACACTGAAGCTTTCTTT. Translated: CASSLRTGENTEAFF.

The rearrangement links TRBV5-1 to TRBJ1-1; TRBD1 is a possible D gene (5 bases). Germline V lookup: CDR1 SGHRS, CDR2 YFSETQ. V was clipped by 0 bases and J by 4 bases, with 13 bases between them. The CDR3 runs to 15 residues. CDR3 DNA sequence: TGCGCCAGCAGCTTGGAGGGCCGGGGGGGCACTGAAGCTTTCTTT. Translation gives CASSLEGRGGTEAFF.

The gene calls are TRBV7-9 and TRBJ2-1; tentatively, D is TRBD2 (5 bases). The CDR3 runs 12 residues. In germline, CDR1 is SEHNR, CDR2 FQNEAQ (reference sequence). V was trimmed by 2 bases and J by 10 bases, leaving 9 bases between them. The DNA for the CDR3 is TGTGCCAGCAGCTTAAACGGCGGGGAGCAGTTCTTC. Amino acids: CASSLNGGEQFF.

J is TRBJ2-1 and V is TRBV9, with a possible D match to TRBD1 (6 bases). This CDR3 contains 16 residues. The V gene's germline CDR1 is SGDLS and CDR2 YYNGEE. Trimming took off 4 bases at V and 0 bases at J, with 14 bases between the two ends. CDR3 protein: CASSPPRGSSYNEQFF. The CDR3 DNA reads as TGTGCCAGCAGCCCCCCGAGGGGGAGCTCCTACAATGAGCAGTTCTTC.

This clone has only a few counts. The chain employs TRBV5-4 and TRBJ2-1; TRBD2 aligns across 9 bases. Germline V gene sequence: CDR1 SGHNT, CDR2 YYREEE (reference sequence). This CDR3 has 15 amino acids. V lost 7 bases to trimming and J lost 3 bases; unmatched junction nucleotides: 8. Here the CDR3 reads CASSETSGLYNEQFF. CDR3 bases: TGTGCCAGCTCAGAGACTAGCGGACTCTACAATGAGCAGTTCTTC.

This chain joins TRBV5-3 and TRBJ2-2; 12 nucleotides line up with TRBD1. TRBV5-3 is an ORF, with its function uncertain. This CDR3 contains 16 residues. V shed 0 bases and J 6 bases; nucleotides not matched to a gene: 3. CDR3 in DNA: TGTGCCAGAAGCTTGGAAGGGACAGGGGGCGCCGGGGAGCTGTTTTTT. This codes for CARSLEGTGGAGELFF.

The chain has TRBV20-1 and TRBJ2-3, with TRBD2 matching over 7 bases. Per germline, CDR1 DFQATT and CDR2 SNEGSKA (reference sequence). The CDR3 runs to 9 residues. The CDR3 DNA reads TGCAGCACCGGGACTATGAGGTATTTT. The encoded protein is CSTGTMRYF.

Written as DNA, the CDR3 is TGTGCCAGCAGTGGCGGGACGGGTTCCTATGGCTACACCTTC. This translates into CASSGGTGSYGYTF. The chain couples TRBV6-1 to TRBJ1-2, with D tentatively TRBD1 (5 bases). CDR3 size: 14 residues. With 4 bases removed from V and 4 bases from J, the gap between germline ends came to 13 bases. Germline V gene sequence: CDR1 MNHNS, CDR2 SASEGT.

This clone was observed a handful of times. The gene calls are TRBV7-9 and TRBJ2-3, with TRBD2 as a possible D gene (7 bases). From germline, CDR1 is SEHNR and CDR2 FQNEAQ (reference sequence). Deletions cut 1 base from V and 3 bases from J, with 17 bases between. This CDR3 is 17 amino acids long. CDR3 in amino acids: CASSLDGTGGSTDTQYF. CDR3 nucleotides: TGTGCCAGCAGCTTAGACGGAACGGGGGGCTCTACAGATACGCAGTATTTT. The full variable domain, rest sourced from reference TRBV7-9 and TRBJ2-3, is DTGVSQNPRHKITKRGQNVTFRCDPISEHNRLYWYRQTLGQGPEFLTYFQNEAQLEKSRLLSDRFSAERPKGSFSTLEIQRTEQGDSAMYLCASSLDGTGGSTDTQYFGPGTRLTVL.

The V and J genes are TRBV2 and TRBJ2-1; TRBD2 is a possible D gene (7 bases). This CDR3 has 14 amino acids. In germline, CDR1 is SNHLY, CDR2 FYNNEI. V lost 9 bases, J lost 7 bases, and 19 bases lay in between. The CDR3 here is CASRLEGGINEQFF. The CDR3 coding sequence is TGTGCCAGTAGACTAGAGGGGGGGATAAATGAGCAGTTCTTC.

This chain uses TRBV30 with TRBJ1-2, with D hard to call. Trimming took 0 bases from V and 4 from J, leaving 6 bases between them. CDR1 is GTSNPN, CDR2 SVGIG, per germline (reference sequence). This CDR3 is 12 amino acids long. The CDR3 loop reads CAWSVHTYGYTF. CDR3 DNA: TGTGCCTGGAGTGTACATACCTATGGCTACACCTTC. The variable domain in full, with the rest retrieved from reference TRBV30 and TRBJ1-2, is SQTIHQWPATLVQPVGSPLSLECTVEGTSNPNLYWYRQAAGRGLQLLFYSVGIGQISSEVPQNLSASRPQDRQFILSSKKLLLSDSGFYLCAWSVHTYGYTFGSGTRLTVV.